Each of the 5 T cell receptor beta chains below was sequenced from the same sample in a study of vaccination and CD4 T cells after COVID-19. Noted treatment: roughly 10-day PBMC culture with coronavirus spike peptide pools or control peptides (ViraFEST assay). These receptors have no known antigen. With the Oncomine TCR Beta short-read assay, DNA from cultured CD4+ T cells was sequenced. MiXCR, applied by TCRdb to the PCR reads, yields one record per CDR3 protein. The repertoire consists of about 11,000 distinct CDR3 sequences, with roughly 43% occurring once and the leading ten covering 20% to 25%. The source material was CD4+ T cells from blood, cultured in vitro. Receptors originate from a human donor who had recovered from COVID-19.

The chain joins TRBV6-5 to TRBJ1-2; TRBD1 agrees at 11 bases. The CDR3 loop spans 17 amino acids. J lost 4 bases, V lost 2 bases, and 9 bases had no gene match. Germline CDR1 is MNHEY and CDR2 is SVGAGI. The CDR3 reads CASSYIRTGGAGYGYTF. DNA for the CDR3: TGTGCCAGCAGTTACATCAGGACAGGGGGCGCGGGCTATGGCTACACCTTC.

The chain combines TRBV27 with TRBJ2-5, with TRBD1 as a possible D gene (5 bases). This CDR3 is 15 amino acids long. Looked up from germline, CDR1 is MNHEY and CDR2 is SMNVEV (reference sequence). V was trimmed by 6 bases and J by 5 bases, leaving 19 bases between them. CDR3 region: CASRDRTSLGETQYF. DNA of the CDR3: TGTGCCAGCAGGGATAGGACATCCTTAGGGGAGACCCAGTACTTC.

The genes are TRBV12-3 or TRBV12-4 and TRBJ2-3; D could derive from TRBD1 or TRBD2 (5 bases each). The CDR3 is made up of 15 amino acids. Trimming cost V 2 bases and J 4 bases, with 13 bases left between them. The CDR3 protein is CASSLSRGRSDTQYF. The CDR3 nucleotides are TGTGCCAGCAGTTTAAGTCGGGGCCGATCAGATACGCAGTATTTT.

This clonotype was found once. The V call is TRBV19, the J call TRBJ1-5, with D unclear. This CDR3 is built from 13 residues. V lost 11 bases, J lost 2 bases, and 13 bases lay in between. Germline CDR1 and CDR2: LNHDA and SQIVND (reference sequence). The CDR3, as DNA: TGTGCCTCCGGAAGGGAGGGCAATCAGCCCCAGCATTTT. Amino acids: CASGREGNQPQHF.

This clonotype was seen only once. The rearrangement links TRBV6-1 to TRBJ2-5; 9 bases match TRBD2. V lost 7 bases and J lost 1; bases outside the gene matches: 10. Germline CDR1 is MNHNS and CDR2 is SASEGT. There are 16 residues in the CDR3. CDR3 DNA sequence: TGTGCCAGCACAACCCGTAGCGGGAGACTCCAAGAGACCCAGTACTTC. Translating it yields CASTTRSGRLQETQYF.